The clone carrying this T cell receptor (beta chain) has at least ten counts. No antigen is known for it. This sample was included in a study of response to subunit inactivated influenza vaccine. Whole-study results and caveats: A suggestion made by the authors is that each seasonal influenza vaccination recruits few new T cells.

TCRdb ran MiXCR on the RT-PCR reads and lists one entry per CDR3 protein. Here the sample spans 200,000 to 300,000 distinct CDR3 sequences, more than 9% being singletons. J lost 5 bases, V lost 6 bases, and 6 bases had no gene match. This CDR3 comprises 12 residues. From germline, CDR1 is SQVTM and CDR2 ANQGSEA. This receptor was obtained from a man aged 50 or older who received an inactivated influenza vaccine. V gene TRBV29-1 combines with J gene TRBJ2-5; 7 bases match TRBD2. Sequenced here: non-naive T cells sorted from PBMCs, sampled less than 15 days before vaccination. CDR3 sequence: CSVGEGRETQYF. CDR3 sequence (DNA): TGCAGCGTGGGGGAGGGCCGGGAGACCCAGTACTTC.